This TCR beta chain was obtained from a study of CXCR3-negative and CXCR3-positive naive CD8 T cells. General observations from the study: Naive subsets had comparable surface CD5; TCR strength was inferred from TRB CDR3 properties. CXCR3 expression dropped partially after cryopreservation, and most assays relied on fresh PBMCs. The study found comparably high diversity in both naive subsets and much lower diversity in memory CD8+ cells. Against CXCR3-negative naive cells, CXCR3-positive naive cells showed more hydrophobic TRB CDR3s.

It was by 5' RACE with UMI labels that the TRB cDNA libraries were prepared. From the 5' RACE reads, TCRdb lists one entry per CDR3 protein and no DNA. The sample table includes around 140,000 distinct CDR3 sequences. Concerning this clonotype: What it binds is not known.

The CDR3 runs to 12 residues. Germline CDR1 MGHDK, CDR2 SYGVNS. This receptor was identified in a human donor in good health. Some clones in this sample may be carry-over from other donors' samples. The rearrangement links TRBV25-1 to TRBJ1-1. Material for sequencing was naive CXCR3- CD8+ T cells from blood. The subset was: CD45RO-CCR7+CD27+CD95- naive CD8+ T cells lacking CXCR3 (TNR3-). The CDR3 protein is CASSLVEGEAFF. The full variable domain, in which reference TRBV25-1 and TRBJ1-1 provide the parts outside the CDR3, is EADIYQTPRYLVIGTGKKITLECSQTMGHDKMYWYQQDPGMELHLIHYSYGVNSTEKGDLSSESTVSRIRTEHFPLTLESARPSHTSQYLCASSLVEGEAFFGQGTRLTVV.